Presented here are 9 T cell receptor beta chains from one specimen sequenced in a study of cytomegalovirus exposure and HLA in healthy donors. Vbeta (60) and Jbeta (13) primers were used in the PCR. Sequencing was performed with immunoSEQ multiplex PCR; in TCRdb, only in-frame clones are kept and a portion is missing. The data show some 160,000 clones, about three quarters seen once. The sequencing sample was made of PBMCs. The receptors here all came from a woman aged 40 to 49 in good health and CMV-seronegative.

V is TRBV2 and J is TRBJ1-2, with TRBD1 matching 9 bases. V lost 9 bases and J lost 7; bases outside the gene matches: 9. Germline CDR1 is SNHLY and CDR2 is FYNNEI. The CDR3 loop spans 13 amino acids. CDR3 amino acids: CARDRTGVGGYTF. CDR3 nucleotide sequence: TGTGCCAGGGACCGGACAGGGGTGGGTGGCTACACCTTC. Combining the CDR3 with reference TRBV2 and TRBJ1-2 gives the whole variable domain EPEVTQTPSHQVTQMGQEVILRCVPISNHLYFYWYRQILGQKVEFLVSFYNNEISEKSEIFDDQFSVERPDGSNFTLKIRSTKLEDSAMYFCARDRTGVGGYTFGSGTRLTVV.

The gene calls are TRBV12-5 and TRBJ1-3; maybe TRBD1 (6 bases). The V and J ends lost 3 bases and 4 bases respectively, with 10 bases between them. The length of the CDR3 is 14 residues. CDR1 is LGHNT and CDR2 is FRNRAP in the germline V gene. The DNA of the CDR3 is TGTGCTAGTGGTTTATCAGGGGCCGGAAACACCATATATTTT. Its translation: CASGLSGAGNTIYF.

The V gene is TRBV5-6, the J gene TRBJ1-2, with 10 nucleotides matching TRBD1. The germline V gene encodes CDR1 SGHDT and CDR2 YYEEEE. V shed 4 bases and J 3 bases; nucleotides not matched to a gene: 3. The CDR3 length is 14 residues. CDR3 DNA: TGTGCCAGCAGCCACGGACAGGGGGACTATGGCTACACCTTC. It yields the protein CASSHGQGDYGYTF. The variable domain in full, completed from reference TRBV5-6 and TRBJ1-2, reads DAGVTQSPTHLIKTRGQQVTLRCSPKSGHDTVSWYQQALGQGPQFIFQYYEEEERQRGNFPDRFSGHQFPNYSSELNVNALLLGDSALYLCASSHGQGDYGYTFGSGTRLTVV.

This clone was seen only a few times. The chain employs TRBV6-5 and TRBJ2-7; 7 nucleotides align to TRBD1. Germline assignment: CDR1 MNHEY and CDR2 SVGAGI. CDR3 length equals 15 residues. Trimming took 7 bases from V and 4 from J; bases not matched to a gene: 13. The CDR3 DNA reads TGTGCCAGCATCGGGTCGGGGACAGAACGATACGAGCAGTACTTC. Its translation is CASIGSGTERYEQYF.

This chain connects TRBV4-2 to TRBJ2-3; 8 bases agree with TRBD1. Trimming removed 7 bases from V and 6 bases from J; junction bases left unmatched: 9. This CDR3 comprises 14 residues. Germline V gene data show CDR1 as LGHNA and CDR2 as YNFKEQ. The CDR3 DNA sequence: TGTGCCAGCAACCCTCAGGGGGCCGGGGATACGCAGTATTTT. Encoded protein: CASNPQGAGDTQYF.

CDR3 nucleotides: TGTGCCAGCAGTTCATACAGGGGTGAGGCGTGGGGTGAGCAGTTCTTC. Translation: CASSSYRGEAWGEQFF. This sequence joins TRBV6-5 and TRBJ2-1; 7 bases match TRBD1. Germline trimming cut 4 bases from V and 9 bases from J; bases unmatched to any gene: 15. The CDR3 is 16 residues long. Germline loops: CDR1 MNHEY, CDR2 SVGAGI.

The chain joins TRBV6-4 to TRBJ2-3; a weak D match, TRBD2 (6 bases). Per germline, CDR1 MRHNA and CDR2 SNTAGT. The CDR3 consists of 15 residues. Trimming cost V 1 base and J 2 bases, with 10 bases left between them. The CDR3, as DNA: TGTGCCAGCAGTGACTTCGGGGGACCCACAGATACGCAGTATTTT. As protein: CASSDFGGPTDTQYF.

The J gene is TRBJ2-3, the V gene TRBV6-1, with 7 nucleotides matching TRBD2. The CDR3 has 14 amino acids. Germline CDR1 and CDR2: MNHNS and SASEGT. V dropped 6 bases and J dropped 2; count of bases not matched to a gene: 5. The CDR3 region has the DNA TGTGCCAGCAGGATTAGGGACTACACAGATACGCAGTATTTT. Translating gives CASRIRDYTDTQYF.

This clone was seen a handful of times. The V and J genes are TRBV2 and TRBJ1-2; 8 bases align to TRBD1. Unmatched junction bases numbered 5, after V lost 8 bases and J lost 3 bases. The CDR3 is 13 residues long. The V gene's germline CDR1 is SNHLY and CDR2 FYNNEI. In DNA, the CDR3 is TGTGCCAGCCGGCAGGGACAGGACTATGGCTACACCTTC. Amino acid sequence: CASRQGQDYGYTF.